The source of this TCR beta chain is a study of technical replicates of blood from a few donors. Method: immunoSEQ multiplex PCR; TCRdb's copy keeps in-frame clones and lacks some. The repertoire consists of 54,000 or so clones, with roughly 92% occurring once and the leading ten covering 0.2% to 0.25%. Specimen: T cells isolated from PBMCs. This TCR derives from a human donor in good health.

CDR3 nucleotides: TGTGCCAGCAGCTTAGCTAGCGGGGGGGTCCTACCATGGCAAGAGACCCAGTACTTC. Protein: CASSLASGGVLPWQETQYF. V and J are TRBV11-3 and TRBJ2-5; 12 bases align to TRBD2. This CDR3 is 19 amino acids long. The germline gives CDR1 SGHNT, CDR2 YENEEA. The V and J ends lost 1 base and 2 bases, in that order; junction bases with no gene match: 11.